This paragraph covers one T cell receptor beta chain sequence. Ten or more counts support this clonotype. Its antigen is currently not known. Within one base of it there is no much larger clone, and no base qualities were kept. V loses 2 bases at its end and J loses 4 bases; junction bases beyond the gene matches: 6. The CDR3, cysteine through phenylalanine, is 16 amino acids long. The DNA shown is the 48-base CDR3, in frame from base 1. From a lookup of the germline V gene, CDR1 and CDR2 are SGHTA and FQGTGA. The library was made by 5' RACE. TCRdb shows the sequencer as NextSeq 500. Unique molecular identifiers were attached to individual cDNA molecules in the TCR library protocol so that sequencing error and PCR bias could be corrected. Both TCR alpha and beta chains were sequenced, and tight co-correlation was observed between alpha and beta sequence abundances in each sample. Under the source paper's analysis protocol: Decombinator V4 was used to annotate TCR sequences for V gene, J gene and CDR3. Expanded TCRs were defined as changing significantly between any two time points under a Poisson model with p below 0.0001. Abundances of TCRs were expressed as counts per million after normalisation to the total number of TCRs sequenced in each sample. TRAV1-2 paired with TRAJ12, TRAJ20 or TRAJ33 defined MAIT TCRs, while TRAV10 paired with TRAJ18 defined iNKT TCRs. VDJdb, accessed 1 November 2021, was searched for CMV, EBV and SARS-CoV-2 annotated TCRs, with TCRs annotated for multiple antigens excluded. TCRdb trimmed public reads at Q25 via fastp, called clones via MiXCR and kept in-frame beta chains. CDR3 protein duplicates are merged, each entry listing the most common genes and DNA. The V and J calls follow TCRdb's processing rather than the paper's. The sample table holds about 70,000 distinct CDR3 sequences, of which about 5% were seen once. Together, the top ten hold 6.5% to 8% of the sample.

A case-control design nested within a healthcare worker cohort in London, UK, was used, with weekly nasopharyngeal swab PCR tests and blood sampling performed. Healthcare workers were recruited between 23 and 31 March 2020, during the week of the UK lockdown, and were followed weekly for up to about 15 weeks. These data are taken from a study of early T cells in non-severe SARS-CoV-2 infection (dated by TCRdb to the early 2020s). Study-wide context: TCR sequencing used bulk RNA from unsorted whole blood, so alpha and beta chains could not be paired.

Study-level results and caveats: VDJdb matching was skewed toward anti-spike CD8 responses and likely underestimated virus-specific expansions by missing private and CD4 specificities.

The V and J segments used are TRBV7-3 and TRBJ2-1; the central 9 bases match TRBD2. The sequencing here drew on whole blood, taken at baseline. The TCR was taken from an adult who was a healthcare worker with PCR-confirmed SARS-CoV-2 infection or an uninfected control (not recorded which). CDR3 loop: CASSLGAGGSYNEQFF. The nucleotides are TGTGCCAGCAGCTTAGGGGCGGGAGGGAGTTACAATGAGCAGTTCTTC.